This T cell receptor (beta chain) came from a study of blood T cell repertoires in COVID-19. Study processing details: Reference gene primers were amplified, and this amplification served to estimate nucleated cell counts. Profiled with immunoSEQ multiplex PCR; TCRdb holds only in-frame clones, not every one. That table furnishes V, J and clone size, whereas the DNA furnished D and trimming. The data hold over 200,000 clones, with more than 75% observed a single time. In Seattle, patients joined the study during active infection and were tracked longitudinally. The CDR3 extends over 12 amino acids. Germline loops: CDR1 SNHLY, CDR2 FYNNEI. With 8 bases removed from V and 5 bases from J, the gap between germline ends came to 13 bases.

The TCR originated in a man aged 45-65 years with COVID-19, enrolled during active disease. Material for sequencing was peripheral blood. The V call is TRBV2, the J call TRBJ2-7, with D tentatively TRBD1 (6 bases). CDR3 DNA sequence: TGTGCCAGCGAACAGGGTGGGAACGAGCAGTACTTC. Translation gives CASEQGGNEQYF.